This T cell receptor beta chain was documented in a study of blood T cell repertoires in COVID-19. Study-level background: Italy, Spain and the United States were the sources of the convalescent and acute COVID-19 samples.

The CDR3 consists of 15 residues. Germline loops: CDR1 PRHDT, CDR2 FYEKMQ (reference sequence). The J segment lost 4 bases and the V segment lost 4 bases, leaving 7 bases of the junction unmatched. Ages ranged from about 18 to 89 years, with residence in 24 US areas. Resolution of symptoms, clearance, or two negative PCRs was present in recovered Cohort 3 donors. Source study methods: Reference gene primers were amplified, and this amplification served to estimate nucleated cell counts. Clones were read by immunoSEQ multiplex PCR, and TCRdb kept only the in-frame ones, dropping some. V and J calls and clone size come straight from that table; D and trimming were deduced from the DNA. The data contain about 230,000 clones, roughly 85% of them singletons.

Specimen: PBMCs or T cells enriched from blood (not recorded which). The rearrangement uses TRBV13 and TRBJ2-1, with 7 bases fitting TRBD2. The source is a man aged 25-45 years who had recovered from COVID-19. This chain's CDR3 is CASSSRGDGYNEQFF. The CDR3 region has the DNA TGTGCCAGCAGCTCCCGGGGGGACGGGTACAATGAGCAGTTCTTC.